The 20 T cell receptor beta chains given below trace back to one sample, sequenced in a study of T cells after yellow fever vaccination. TCRdb re-called the 5' RACE reads through MiXCR, storing one row per CDR3 protein. There are a few hundred thousand distinct CDR3 sequences in the sample; around 6.7% occur only once, and 1% to 1.2% lies in the top ten. The material sequenced was CD4+ T cells sorted from PBMCs, taken on the day of the yellow fever booster vaccination. The receptors shown here come from a man aged 25-45 years who received the YFV17D yellow fever vaccine.

This chain connects TRBV7-6 to TRBJ2-7, with TRBD2 as a possible D gene (5 bases). Germline loops: CDR1 SGHVS, CDR2 FNYEAQ. This CDR3 has 13 residues. V was cut by 5 bases and J by 7 bases, with 15 bases left in between. CDR3 amino acids: CASSRDYLEEQYF. CDR3 nucleotide sequence: TGTGCCAGCAGCCGAGACTACCTCGAGGAGCAGTACTTC.

This clonotype was counted between two and nine times. This chain links TRBV7-9 with TRBJ2-1; either TRBD1 or TRBD2 may fit D (5 bases each). Trimming shortened V by 8 bases and J by 7 bases, and 18 bases separated the two germline ends. CDR1 SEHNR and CDR2 FQNEAQ come from the germline V gene (reference sequence). This CDR3 comprises 14 residues. The CDR3 nucleotides are TGTGCCAGCGGCCCCAGGGAGTTCAGAAATGAGCAGTTCTTC. This encodes CASGPREFRNEQFF.

This clonotype has at least ten counts. This chain connects TRBV10-3 to TRBJ2-2, with 7 bases that match TRBD1. This CDR3 comprises 14 residues. CDR1 and CDR2 from the germline V gene are ENHRY and SYGVKD. Trimming removed 7 bases from V and 2 bases from J; junction bases left unmatched: 4. The CDR3 loop reads CAIKRDRNTGELFF. CDR3 nucleotide sequence: TGTGCCATCAAGAGGGACAGAAACACCGGGGAGCTGTTTTTT.

The chain employs TRBV3-1 and TRBJ2-3; 9 positions match TRBD2. V was pared by 11 bases and J by 3 bases, with 18 bases of the junction left unmatched. CDR1 and CDR2 from the germline V gene are LGHDT and YNNKEL (reference sequence). CDR3 length: 17 amino acids. The CDR3 sequence is CASSHPEAGGVTDTQYF. In DNA form, the CDR3 reads TGTGCCTCCTCCCACCCCGAAGCGGGAGGAGTAACAGATACGCAGTATTTT.

There are a few counts of this clonotype. The chain links TRBV6-1 to TRBJ2-7, with 8 bases lining up with TRBD2. CDR1 and CDR2 (germline): MNHNS, SASEGT. The CDR3 runs 15 residues. The ends lost 6 bases at V and 2 bases at J; junction bases unmatched: 9. The CDR3 region has the DNA TGTGCCAGCAGGTCAAGCGGGAGTGATACCTACGAGCAGTACTTC. Protein product: CASRSSGSDTYEQYF.

There are a few counts of this clonotype. The chain has TRBV14 and TRBJ1-2; tentative D call: TRBD1 (5 bases). Germline V CDR1 and CDR2: SGHDN, FVKESK. Deletions cut 3 bases from V and 9 bases from J, with 11 bases between. The CDR3 consists of 12 residues. This CDR3 reads CASSHSGRRYTF. The CDR3 region has the DNA TGTGCCAGCAGCCATTCAGGGAGGCGCTACACCTTC. Combining the CDR3 with reference TRBV14 and TRBJ1-2 gives the whole variable domain EAGVTQFPSHSVIEKGQTVTLRCDPISGHDNLYWYRRVMGKEIKFLLHFVKESKQDESGMPNNRFLAERTGGTYSTLKVQPAELEDSGVYFCASSHSGRRYTFGSGTRLTVV.

There are many counts of this clonotype. The CDR3 sequence is CASSLAVLTSVNNEQFF. CDR3 DNA sequence: TGCGCCAGCAGCTTGGCAGTCCTAACTAGCGTCAACAATGAGCAGTTCTTC. V is TRBV5-1 and J is TRBJ2-1; 7 bases map to TRBD2. The CDR3 is 17 amino acids. Germline-derived CDR1 and CDR2 are SGHRS and YFSETQ. The trim removed 0 bases at V and 5 bases at J, leaving 11 bases unmatched.

The sample holds many counts of this clonotype. The chain couples TRBV5-1 to TRBJ1-6, with a tentative D call TRBD1 (5 bases). Germline loops: CDR1 SGHRS, CDR2 YFSETQ. The V gene lost 4 bases and the J gene lost 6 bases, with 11 bases spanning the gap. This CDR3 contains 14 residues. The CDR3 region has the DNA TGCGCCAGCAGCCTTCAGGGACCTAATTCACCCCTCCACTTT. It yields the protein CASSLQGPNSPLHF.

The chain employs TRBV27 and TRBJ2-5; weak D call: TRBD1 (7 bases). This CDR3 spans 15 amino acids. V shed 3 bases and J shed 1 base, with 12 bases lying between them. Looked up from germline, CDR1 is MNHEY and CDR2 is SMNVEV (reference sequence). CDR3 amino acids: CASSFSGGRQETQYF. The CDR3 DNA sequence: TGTGCCAGCAGTTTCTCAGGGGGGCGCCAAGAGACCCAGTACTTC.

Only a few counts were recorded for this clonotype. The chain has TRBV5-1 and TRBJ2-2; D is unresolved. Trimming shortened V by 3 bases and J by 2 bases, and 5 bases separated the two germline ends. The germline V gene encodes CDR1 SGHRS and CDR2 YFSETQ. The CDR3 length is 13 residues. CDR3 nucleotides: TGCGCCAGCAGCTCAAAAAACACCGGGGAGCTGTTTTTT. As protein: CASSSKNTGELFF. Drawing the rest from reference TRBV5-1 and TRBJ2-2, the complete variable domain is KAGVTQTPRYLIKTRGQQVTLSCSPISGHRSVSWYQQTPGQGLQFLFEYFSETQRNKGNFPGRFSGRQFSNSRSEMNVSTLELGDSALYLCASSSKNTGELFFGEGSRLTVL.

This clonotype was counted between two and nine times. This rearrangement joins TRBV5-1 to TRBJ2-2; perhaps TRBD1 as D (6 bases). Looked up from germline, CDR1 is SGHRS and CDR2 is YFSETQ. The V end lost 5 bases, the J end lost 3 bases, and 14 bases lay between the germline ends. The CDR3 consists of 15 residues. This CDR3 is CASSLQGSDTGELFF. DNA of the CDR3: TGCGCCAGCAGTCTACAGGGTAGCGACACCGGGGAGCTGTTTTTT.

This clonotype was observed at least ten times. V is TRBV5-8 and J is TRBJ2-1; D is undetermined. Looked up from germline, CDR1 is SGHTS and CDR2 is YDEGEE. The CDR3 totals 14 residues. Trimming shortened V by 7 bases and J by 3 bases, and 14 bases separated the two germline ends. The CDR3 region is CASDSSPSYNEQFF. CDR3 bases: TGTGCCAGCGACTCCTCGCCTAGCTACAATGAGCAGTTCTTC.

The chain employs TRBV5-4 and TRBJ2-7, with D tentatively TRBD1 or TRBD2 (5 bases each). This CDR3 is 12 amino acids long. Trimming took 6 bases from V and 7 from J, leaving 14 bases between them. In germline, CDR1 is SGHNT, CDR2 YYREEE (reference sequence). CDR3 nucleotide sequence: TGTGCCAGCAATCTCAGGGAGCAGGAGCAGTACTTC. This sequence encodes CASNLREQEQYF.

This clonotype was recorded a few times. The chain employs TRBV7-2 and TRBJ2-7, with 9 bases matching TRBD2. V gave up 4 bases and J gave up 0 bases; unmatched junction bases: 4. In germline, CDR1 is SGHTA, CDR2 FQGNSA. The length of the CDR3 is 15 residues. CDR3 loop: CASSSIAGDSYEQYF. Written as DNA, the CDR3 is TGTGCCAGCAGCTCAATAGCGGGAGACTCCTACGAGCAGTACTTC.

The chain has TRBV6-1 and TRBJ2-1, with 9 bases that match TRBD1. From germline, CDR1 is MNHNS and CDR2 SASEGT. This CDR3 contains 15 residues. V shed 5 bases, J shed 4 bases, and the junction held 6 bases outside the gene matches. The CDR3 coding sequence is TGTGCCAGCAGTAAGGACAGGGGTCAATACAATGAGCAGTTCTTC. Protein product: CASSKDRGQYNEQFF.

The chain combines TRBV12-3 or TRBV12-4 with TRBJ1-2, with D tentatively TRBD1 (6 bases). The CDR3 is 16 residues long. V lost 3 bases and J lost 0, with 14 bases in between. CDR3 amino acids: CASSFGGTRTNYGYTF. CDR3 in DNA: TGTGCCAGCAGTTTCGGCGGGACAAGAACTAACTATGGCTACACCTTC.

In its sample, this clonotype was seen a few times. The chain has TRBV4-2 and TRBJ1-2, with TRBD1 matching 11 bases. V shed 1 base, J shed 1 base, and the junction held 2 bases outside the gene matches. The CDR3 is 16 amino acids. Germline assignment: CDR1 LGHNA and CDR2 YNFKEQ. The CDR3 here is CASSQAGTGGNYGYTF. The CDR3 DNA sequence: TGTGCCAGCAGCCAAGCTGGGACAGGGGGTAACTATGGCTACACCTTC.

This chain joins TRBV5-1 and TRBJ2-1, with a tentative D call TRBD2 (5 bases). This CDR3 region has 15 residues. V gave up 0 bases and J gave up 0 bases, with 7 bases separating them. Germline CDR1 is SGHRS and CDR2 is YFSETQ. This CDR3 is CASSLGEGSYNEQFF. CDR3 coding DNA: TGCGCCAGCAGCTTGGGAGAGGGCTCCTACAATGAGCAGTTCTTC.

The rearrangement links TRBV19 to TRBJ2-5; D ambiguous. V shed 3 bases and J shed 5 bases, with 7 bases lying between them. The germline gives CDR1 LNHDA, CDR2 SQIVND (reference sequence). CDR3 length: 12 amino acids. The CDR3 DNA reads TGTGCCAGTAGTATTCCCGGGGAGACCCAGTACTTC. Protein sequence: CASSIPGETQYF. Supplemented by reference TRBV19 and TRBJ2-5, the full variable domain reads DGGITQSPKYLFRKEGQNVTLSCEQNLNHDAMYWYRQDPGQGLRLIYYSQIVNDFQKGDIAEGYSVSREKKESFPLTVTSAQKNPTAFYLCASSIPGETQYFGPGTRLLVL.

This clonotype was picked up a small number of times. The chain couples TRBV7-3 to TRBJ2-5, with unresolved D. Germline V gives CDR1 SGHTA, CDR2 FQGTGA. Trimming took 5 bases from V and 4 from J, leaving 11 bases between them. The CDR3 loop spans 13 amino acids. CDR3 sequence: CASSRDIRETQYF. In DNA form, the CDR3 reads TGTGCCAGCAGCCGCGACATCAGAGAGACCCAGTACTTC.